The rows below give T cell receptor beta chains drawn from one sample of a study of regulatory T cells in long-lasting Graves disease. TCRdb re-derived calls from the multiplex PCR reads in MiXCR, one entry per CDR3 protein. The sample yields more than 450,000 distinct CDR3 sequences, about a sixth seen once. These data were likewise used in another study, on T cells in Graves' hyperthyroidism and ophthalmopathy.

Sequencing used peripheral blood mononuclear cells (PBMCs), obtained at new diagnosis, from a patient treated with antithyroid drugs. These receptors originate from a man aged 35-49 years with Graves disease. Both conserved end residues are part of each CDR3. D genes are given only for firm matches. Only some rows state a clone size, as once, few, many or a class for expanded clones.

J | D | V | size | CDR3 | DNA
TRBJ2-7 | TRBD2 | TRBV29-1 | NA | CSVEPGGGYEQYF | TGCAGCGTTGAACCCGGGGGAGGGTACGAGCAGTACTTC
TRBJ2-5 | TRBD1 | TRBV11-3 | NA | CASSTRQGVRETQYF | TGTGCCAGCAGCACCCGACAGGGAGTGAGAGAGACCCAGTACTTC
TRBJ1-5 | TRBD1 | TRBV12-3/TRBV12-4 | many | CASNIGQGGGNQPQHF | TGTGCCAGCAACATAGGACAGGGCGGAGGCAATCAGCCCCAGCATTTT
TRBJ2-1 | NA | TRBV20-1 | many | CSAFIAYLNNEQFF | TGCAGTGCGTTCATAGCGTACCTAAACAATGAGCAGTTCTTC
TRBJ1-6 | NA | TRBV19 | NA | CASSIRLGQSNSPLHF | TGTGCCAGTAGTATAAGGCTTGGACAGTCTAATTCACCCCTCCACTTT
TRBJ2-7 | TRBD1 | TRBV5-1 | many | CASSLAGTGGEEQYF | TGCGCCAGCAGCTTGGCGGGGACAGGGGGTGAAGAGCAGTACTTC
TRBJ2-1 | TRBD1 | TRBV28 | many | CASRYYPTGTGKEGQFF | TGTGCCAGCAGATACTATCCAACCGGGACAGGGAAGGAGGGGCAGTTCTTC
TRBJ2-3 | NA | TRBV10-3 | many | CAISTQPRGISTDTQYF | TGTGCCATCAGCACCCAACCCCGAGGCATCAGCACAGATACGCAGTATTTT
TRBJ1-1 | TRBD1 | TRBV19 | few | CASSYRGQTEAFF | TGTGCCAGTAGTTACAGGGGGCAGACTGAAGCTTTCTTT
TRBJ2-5 | NA | TRBV28 | few | CASSAQGSGPETQYF | TGTGCCAGCAGTGCCCAAGGTTCGGGCCCGGAGACCCAGTACTTC
TRBJ2-1 | NA | TRBV11-2 | NA | CASSLGGGGQFF | TGTGCCAGCAGCTTGGGAGGGGGTGGGCAGTTCTTC
TRBJ2-7 | NA | TRBV2 | NA | CASKRGVGVVNEQYF | TGTGCCAGCAAAAGGGGAGTGGGAGTTGTCAACGAGCAGTACTTC
TRBJ2-7 | NA | TRBV10-3 | many | CAISEDDRNYEQYF | TGTGCCATCAGTGAAGATGACAGGAACTACGAGCAGTACTTC
TRBJ2-7 | NA | TRBV5-4 | many | CASRQNSGHEQYF | TGTGCCAGCAGGCAGAACTCGGGCCACGAGCAGTACTTC
TRBJ2-1 | NA | TRBV7-8 | few | CASSANRVNEQFF | TGTGCCAGCAGCGCAAACAGGGTCAATGAGCAGTTCTTC
TRBJ2-7 | TRBD1 | TRBV5-1 | many | CASSYGQGHSYEQYF | TGCGCCAGCAGCTACGGACAGGGCCACTCCTACGAGCAGTACTTC
TRBJ2-2 | TRBD1 | TRBV7-2 | NA | CASSSSLDRDTGELFF | TGTGCCAGCAGCTCCTCCCTGGACAGGGATACCGGGGAGCTGTTTTTT
TRBJ2-4 | NA | TRBV24-1 | many | CATMDSRAAKNIQYF | TGTGCCACCATGGACTCCCGGGCGGCCAAAAACATTCAGTACTTC
TRBJ2-7 | NA | TRBV3-1 | NA | CASSPLGTYEQYF | TGTGCCAGCAGCCCCCTAGGAACCTACGAGCAGTACTTC
TRBJ2-7 | TRBD1 | TRBV9 | few | CASSPRTGGGGSYEQYF | TGTGCCAGCAGCCCCCGGACAGGGGGCGGCGGTTCCTACGAGCAGTACTTC
TRBJ2-3 | NA | TRBV19 | NA | CASSTGAGDTQYF | TGTGCCAGTAGTACGGGGGCAGGAGATACGCAGTATTTT
TRBJ2-1 | NA | TRBV18 | many | CASSPLPGYEQFF | TGTGCCAGCTCACCGCTCCCGGGGTATGAGCAGTTCTTC
TRBJ2-3 | TRBD2 | TRBV20-1 | many | CSAWTSGRADTQYF | TGCAGTGCTTGGACTAGCGGGAGGGCAGATACGCAGTATTTT
TRBJ1-1 | NA | TRBV18 | many | CASSPTKGVKNTEAFF | TGTGCCAGCTCACCTACAAAGGGGGTAAAGAACACTGAAGCTTTCTTT
TRBJ2-7 | NA | TRBV6-6 | many | CASSYSAGFYEQYF | TGTGCCAGCAGTTACTCGGCAGGGTTCTACGAGCAGTACTTC
TRBJ2-2 | TRBD1 | TRBV12-5 | many | CASGPTGGEAGELFF | TGTGCTAGTGGCCCGACAGGGGGAGAGGCCGGGGAGCTGTTTTTT
TRBJ2-3 | TRBD2 | TRBV7-9 | NA | CASSPPTSGRTPTQYF | TGTGCCAGCAGCCCACCGACTAGCGGGAGGACCCCCACGCAGTATTTT
TRBJ1-2 | NA | TRBV12-3/TRBV12-4 | many | CASSLAQGRSYGYTF | TGTGCCAGCAGTTTAGCGCAAGGGAGGAGCTATGGCTACACCTTC
TRBJ2-3 | TRBD2 | TRBV30 | many | CAWSGTSVTDTQYF | TGTGCCTGGAGTGGGACTAGCGTCACAGATACGCAGTATTTT
TRBJ1-5 | NA | TRBV5-1 | few | CASSLKGPPGPQHF | TGCGCCAGCAGCTTGAAGGGGCCGCCAGGGCCCCAGCATTTT
TRBJ2-1 | TRBD2 | TRBV7-8 | NA | CASRPGFSGSHYNEQFF | TGTGCCAGCAGGCCGGGTTTTAGCGGGAGTCACTACAATGAGCAGTTCTTC
TRBJ1-6 | NA | TRBV28 | NA | CASGAGVNSPLHF | TGTGCCAGCGGGGCGGGCGTAAATTCACCCCTCCACTTT
TRBJ2-1 | NA | TRBV19 | few | CASKSRDSYNEQFF | TGTGCCAGTAAATCGCGGGACTCCTACAATGAGCAGTTCTTC
TRBJ2-7 | TRBD1 | TRBV7-9 | NA | CASRQGAREQYF | TGTGCCAGCAGGCAGGGGGCACGCGAGCAGTACTTC
TRBJ2-4 | NA | TRBV6-2/TRBV6-3 | NA | CASSLTAGRAKNIQCF | TGTGCCAGCAGTCTTACCGCAGGGAGAGCCAAAAACATTCAGTGCTTC
TRBJ1-4 | NA | TRBV5-1 | NA | CASSRGSNEKLFF | TGCGCCAGCAGCAGGGGTTCTAATGAAAAACTGTTTTTT
TRBJ2-1 | NA | TRBV27 | many | CASSVRADEQFF | TGTGCCAGCAGTGTCCGGGCCGATGAGCAGTTCTTC
TRBJ2-2 | TRBD2 | TRBV11-1 | many | CASSRGRGGANTGELFF | TGTGCCAGCAGCCGAGGGAGGGGCGGAGCGAACACCGGGGAGCTGTTTTTT
TRBJ2-6 | NA | TRBV27 | NA | CASSLSVSSGANVLTF | TGTGCCAGCAGTTTATCGGTGAGCTCTGGGGCCAACGTCCTGACTTTC
TRBJ2-1 | NA | TRBV2 | many | CASINPGAPYNEQFF | TGTGCCAGCATCAACCCAGGGGCACCCTACAATGAGCAGTTCTTC